A selection of T cell receptor beta chains follows, all from one sample in a study of identical twins. Each CDR3 protein gets one entry after TCRdb re-called the 5' RACE reads with MiXCR. Of about 430,000 distinct CDR3 sequences in the sample, about 18% are singletons; the top ten hold around 12%. What was sequenced was naive T cells sorted from blood. These receptors were collected from a man aged 50 to 60 in good health. Both conserved end residues are part of each CDR3. The D gene is left open where the match is weak. Some rows have no size entry. The others give once, few or many, or a class for an expanded clone.

V: TRBV5-1; size: few; length: 16; D: .; J: TRBJ1-4; CDR3: CASSLAVGQRNEKLFF; DNA: TGCGCCAGCAGCTTGGCGGTCGGACAGCGAAATGAAAAACTGTTTTTT
V: TRBV12-3/TRBV12-4; size: many; length: 13; D: .; J: TRBJ2-2; CDR3: CASSFTGTGELFF; DNA: TGTGCCAGCAGTTTTACGGGGACCGGGGAGCTGTTTTTT
V: TRBV20-1; size: .; length: 15; D: TRBD1; J: TRBJ1-5; CDR3: CSAQPGGTGIQPQHF; DNA: TGCAGTGCTCAACCTGGGGGGACAGGGATTCAGCCCCAGCATTTT
V: TRBV5-5; size: .; length: 13; D: .; J: TRBJ1-2; CDR3: CASSLQGPYGYTF; DNA: TGTGCCAGCAGCCTACAGGGACCCTATGGCTACACCTTC
V: TRBV5-1; size: many; length: 14; D: TRBD1; J: TRBJ2-7; CDR3: CARPDRDGAYEQYF; DNA: TGCGCCAGACCCGACAGGGATGGGGCCTACGAGCAGTACTTC
V: TRBV4-2; size: few; length: 15; D: TRBD1; J: TRBJ1-4; CDR3: CASSQPTGGWEKLFF; DNA: TGTGCCAGCAGCCAACCTACAGGGGGCTGGGAAAAACTGTTTTTT
V: TRBV20-1; size: many; length: 16; D: .; J: TRBJ2-1; CDR3: CSAIPPRVASINEQFF; DNA: TGCAGTGCTATCCCCCCCCGGGTTGCCTCCATCAATGAGCAGTTCTTC
V: TRBV18; size: few; length: 15; D: TRBD1; J: TRBJ2-1; CDR3: CASSFDRGSYNEQFF; DNA: TGTGCCAGCTCATTTGACAGGGGCTCCTACAATGAGCAGTTCTTC
V: TRBV20-1; size: .; length: 15; D: .; J: TRBJ1-2; CDR3: CSARSQDPADYGYTF; DNA: TGCAGTGCTAGATCCCAGGACCCCGCCGACTATGGCTACACCTTC
V: TRBV7-2; size: few; length: 15; D: .; J: TRBJ2-1; CDR3: CASSLQTSSYNEQFF; DNA: TGTGCCAGCAGCCTTCAGACTAGCTCCTACAATGAGCAGTTCTTC
V: TRBV11-1; size: few; length: 14; D: .; J: TRBJ2-4; CDR3: CASSPYEAKNIQYF; DNA: TGTGCCAGCAGCCCTTACGAGGCCAAAAACATTCAGTACTTC
V: TRBV2; size: .; length: 17; D: TRBD1; J: TRBJ1-2; CDR3: CASRPGTGLFGGYGYTF; DNA: TGTGCCAGCAGGCCCGGGACAGGTCTCTTCGGGGGCTATGGCTACACCTTC
V: TRBV11-2; size: .; length: 14; D: TRBD2; J: TRBJ2-3; CDR3: CASSAGLAGVKQYF; DNA: TGTGCCAGCAGCGCGGGACTAGCGGGAGTAAAGCAGTATTTT
V: TRBV12-3/TRBV12-4; size: .; length: 13; D: .; J: TRBJ2-1; CDR3: CASSLDFNNEQFF; DNA: TGTGCCAGCAGTTTAGACTTTAACAATGAGCAGTTCTTC
V: TRBV6-1; size: .; length: 14; D: .; J: TRBJ2-3; CDR3: CASSGAGIRDTQYF; DNA: TGTGCCAGCAGTGGGGCAGGGATTAGGGATACGCAGTATTTT
V: TRBV10-3; size: .; length: 14; D: .; J: TRBJ1-5; CDR3: CAISDRGGNQPQHF; DNA: TGTGCCATCAGTGATCGAGGGGGCAATCAGCCCCAGCATTTT
V: TRBV5-4; size: .; length: 15; D: TRBD2; J: TRBJ2-5; CDR3: CASSSTSGGAGIQYF; DNA: TGTGCCAGCAGCTCGACTAGCGGGGGGGCGGGGATCCAGTACTTC
V: TRBV29-1; size: many; length: 14; D: TRBD1; J: TRBJ2-5; CDR3: CSAETGKGQETQYF; DNA: TGCAGCGCCGAGACAGGGAAAGGGCAAGAGACCCAGTACTTC
V: TRBV7-3; size: .; length: 14; D: .; J: TRBJ2-7; CDR3: CASSPGTAAFEQYF; DNA: TGTGCCAGCAGCCCGGGGACCGCCGCCTTCGAGCAGTACTTC
V: TRBV6-1; size: many; length: 13; D: .; J: TRBJ2-2; CDR3: CASRLQVTGELFF; DNA: TGTGCCAGCAGGCTACAGGTGACCGGGGAGCTGTTTTTT
V: TRBV7-8; size: many; length: 14; D: .; J: TRBJ2-3; CDR3: CASSPDRKTDTQYF; DNA: TGTGCCAGCAGCCCTGACAGGAAAACAGATACGCAGTATTTT
V: TRBV7-6; size: .; length: 15; D: .; J: TRBJ2-3; CDR3: CASSPGPAGTDTQYF; DNA: TGTGCCAGCAGTCCAGGGCCAGCGGGCACAGATACGCAGTATTTT
V: TRBV27; size: .; length: 16; D: .; J: TRBJ2-5; CDR3: CASSPNYIPSRETQYF; DNA: TGTGCCAGCAGCCCAAATTATATCCCAAGCCGGGAGACCCAGTACTTC
V: TRBV19; size: .; length: 11; D: .; J: TRBJ1-5; CDR3: CASGGKEPQHF; DNA: TGTGCCAGTGGGGGAAAGGAACCCCAGCATTTT
V: TRBV10-1; size: .; length: 13; D: .; J: TRBJ1-5; CDR3: CASSESGYQPQHF; DNA: TGCGCCAGCAGTGAGTCGGGGTATCAGCCCCAGCATTTT
V: TRBV6-5; size: .; length: 16; D: .; J: TRBJ2-2; CDR3: CASSYSRHPGAGELFF; DNA: TGTGCCAGCAGTTACTCCCGACACCCCGGGGCCGGGGAGCTGTTTTTT
V: TRBV5-1; size: .; length: 15; D: .; J: TRBJ1-5; CDR3: CASSSSPGSNQPQHF; DNA: TGCGCCAGCAGCTCAAGCCCAGGGAGCAATCAGCCCCAGCATTTT
V: TRBV5-5; size: few; length: 17; D: TRBD1; J: TRBJ2-1; CDR3: CASTPLFRTGLNNEQFF; DNA: TGTGCCAGCACCCCGCTCTTTCGGACAGGGCTTAACAATGAGCAGTTCTTC
V: TRBV18; size: few; length: 16; D: TRBD2; J: TRBJ2-1; CDR3: CASSDSGATFRNEQFF; DNA: TGTGCCAGCTCAGATAGCGGGGCGACGTTTCGCAATGAGCAGTTCTTC
V: TRBV12-3/TRBV12-4; size: .; length: 16; D: TRBD2; J: TRBJ2-1; CDR3: CASSRTSGGMTNEQFF; DNA: TGTGCCAGCAGTCGGACTAGCGGGGGGATGACCAATGAGCAGTTCTTC
V: TRBV2; size: few; length: 14; D: TRBD2; J: TRBJ2-3; CDR3: CASKSSGRTDTQYF; DNA: TGTGCCAGCAAAAGTAGCGGGAGAACAGATACGCAGTATTTT
V: TRBV29-1; size: .; length: 14; D: TRBD1; J: TRBJ1-1; CDR3: CSVKTGTGALEAFF; DNA: TGCAGCGTTAAAACCGGGACAGGCGCTCTTGAAGCTTTCTTT
V: TRBV9; size: once; length: 14; D: .; J: TRBJ2-3; CDR3: CASSVLADTDTQYF; DNA: TGTGCCAGCAGCGTTTTAGCGGATACAGATACGCAGTATTTT
V: TRBV5-1; size: .; length: 19; D: TRBD1; J: TRBJ2-3; CDR3: CASSSGQGGGHGPPDTQYF; DNA: TGCGCCAGCAGCTCCGGACAGGGGGGCGGCCATGGTCCACCAGATACGCAGTATTTT
V: TRBV6-5; size: .; length: 16; D: .; J: TRBJ2-1; CDR3: CASSFNTGSSYNEQFF; DNA: TGTGCCAGCAGTTTTAACACGGGGAGCTCCTACAATGAGCAGTTCTTC
V: TRBV5-6; size: .; length: 13; D: .; J: TRBJ2-7; CDR3: CASSSDNPYEQYF; DNA: TGTGCCAGCAGCTCGGACAACCCCTACGAGCAGTACTTC
V: TRBV5-1; size: .; length: 15; D: .; J: TRBJ2-1; CDR3: CASSLAAGSLNEQFF; DNA: TGCGCCAGCAGCTTGGCTGCAGGGTCCCTCAATGAGCAGTTCTTC
V: TRBV29-1; size: many; length: 12; D: .; J: TRBJ2-5; CDR3: CSVVRLEETQYF; DNA: TGCAGCGTTGTTCGCCTTGAAGAGACCCAGTACTTC
V: TRBV7-2; size: few; length: 16; D: TRBD1; J: TRBJ2-1; CDR3: CASSYGSGQGGNEQFF; DNA: TGTGCCAGCAGCTACGGATCGGGACAGGGCGGCAATGAGCAGTTCTTC
V: TRBV29-1; size: many; length: 11; D: .; J: TRBJ1-2; CDR3: CSVAHNYGYTF; DNA: TGCAGCGTTGCGCATAACTATGGCTACACCTTC
V: TRBV4-1; size: many; length: 17; D: TRBD2; J: TRBJ2-2; CDR3: CASSPRRGGGNLGELFF; DNA: TGCGCCAGCAGCCCCCGGCGCGGCGGGGGTAATCTCGGGGAGCTGTTTTTT
V: TRBV11-2; size: many; length: 16; D: TRBD2; J: TRBJ2-1; CDR3: CASSLPKSMAGGEQFF; DNA: TGTGCCAGCAGCTTACCAAAGTCCATGGCGGGAGGGGAGCAGTTCTTC
V: TRBV15; size: many; length: 14; D: .; J: TRBJ2-7; CDR3: CATSRDEGRYEQYF; DNA: TGTGCCACCAGCAGAGATGAGGGTCGCTACGAGCAGTACTTC
V: TRBV29-1; size: .; length: 12; D: TRBD1; J: TRBJ2-7; CDR3: CSAGTGGYEQYF; DNA: TGCAGCGCCGGGACAGGGGGATACGAGCAGTACTTC
V: TRBV5-1; size: few; length: 16; D: TRBD2; J: TRBJ2-5; CDR3: CASSLMTSGRKETQYF; DNA: TGCGCCAGCAGCTTGATGACTAGCGGACGTAAAGAGACCCAGTACTTC
V: TRBV6-2/TRBV6-3; size: many; length: 14; D: TRBD2; J: TRBJ2-1; CDR3: CASSLSGGANEQFF; DNA: TGTGCCAGCAGTCTTAGCGGGGGGGCCAATGAGCAGTTCTTC
V: TRBV5-1; size: .; length: 13; D: .; J: TRBJ1-6; CDR3: CASSSGENSPLHF; DNA: TGCGCCAGCAGCTCGGGGGAGAATTCACCCCTCCACTTT
V: TRBV12-3/TRBV12-4; size: .; length: 15; D: TRBD1; J: TRBJ2-1; CDR3: CASRKGQGGGNEQFF; DNA: TGTGCCAGCAGAAAGGGACAGGGAGGTGGTAATGAGCAGTTCTTC
V: TRBV15; size: many; length: 16; D: .; J: TRBJ2-7; CDR3: CATSRVRRQGGLEQYF; DNA: TGTGCCACCAGCAGAGTTCGGCGACAGGGAGGGCTCGAGCAGTACTTC
V: TRBV12-3/TRBV12-4; size: few; length: 14; D: .; J: TRBJ1-4; CDR3: CASTPTSLNEKLFF; DNA: TGTGCCAGCACGCCTACATCCCTGAATGAAAAACTGTTTTTT
V: TRBV5-1; size: many; length: 18; D: TRBD2; J: TRBJ2-7; CDR3: CASSLGLAGGLSDYEQYF; DNA: TGCGCCAGCAGCTTGGGACTAGCGGGGGGGCTATCAGACTACGAGCAGTACTTC
V: TRBV5-1; size: many; length: 15; D: .; J: TRBJ1-4; CDR3: CASSKARPAAEKLFF; DNA: TGCGCCAGCAGCAAAGCCAGACCGGCAGCTGAAAAACTGTTTTTT
V: TRBV10-3; size: many; length: 16; D: TRBD1; J: TRBJ2-1; CDR3: CAISDPRDRGGNEQFF; DNA: TGTGCCATCAGTGATCCCCGCGACAGGGGGGGAAATGAGCAGTTCTTC